The 8 T cell receptor beta chains in this list originate from one sample, sequenced in a study of vaccination effects on CD4 cells after COVID-19 (dated by TCRdb to 2022 to 2024). The library was prepared using the immunoSEQ multiplex PCR assay. Sourced from immuneACCESS, this table was stored by TCRdb with only in-frame sequences that have V and J called. A share of the clones is absent; for the studies checked, an unresolved V gene accounts for under half, and the remainder has no known explanation. For this sample the table gives tens of thousands of clones, of which roughly 76% were detected only once. The ten largest clones add up to less than 3% of the sample. In the ViraFEST assay, PBMC were stimulated with viral peptide pools, and antigen-specific CD4+ T cell clonotypes were then identified by expansion using TCR sequencing. After more than nine days of culture, CD4+ T cells were isolated with the EasySep CD4+ T cell isolation kit.

For these TCRs, the target antigens are not known. The material sequenced was CD4+ T cells from PBMCs cultured with HCoV-229E spike peptides, taken before COVID-19 vaccination. Sample cell subset or site, as interpreted from the label and publication: HCoV-229E spike overlapping peptide pool stimulation. These receptors came from a human donor who received a COVID-19 vaccine.

The genes are TRBV9 and TRBJ2-5; 9 bases agree with TRBD1. The J segment lost 4 bases and the V segment lost 4 bases, leaving 8 bases of the junction unmatched. The CDR3 has 15 amino acids. The V gene's germline CDR1 is SGDLS and CDR2 YYNGEE. The CDR3 is CASSITGTGIETQYF. Written as DNA, the CDR3 is TGTGCCAGCAGCATAACCGGGACAGGGATAGAGACCCAGTACTTC.

The rearrangement links TRBV5-1 to TRBJ2-3; 9 bases map to TRBD1. This CDR3 has 15 amino acids. After removal of 5 bases from V and 3 bases from J, the junction contained 7 bases not matched to a gene. Per the germline V gene, CDR1 is SGHRS and CDR2 is YFSETQ. CDR3 sequence reads: CASRADRGETDTQYF. CDR3 nucleotide sequence: TGCGCCAGCAGAGCGGACAGGGGTGAGACAGATACGCAGTATTTT.

This clone came up once. The CDR3 loop reads CSAGVITNTEAFF. The CDR3 bases are TGCAGCGCGGGAGTGATCACGAACACTGAAGCTTTCTTT. The chain employs TRBV29-1 and TRBJ1-1; D uncertain. Germline CDR1 reads SQVTM; CDR2 reads ANQGSEA. This CDR3 contains 13 residues. V shed 7 bases and J shed 1 base, with 13 bases lying between them.

The gene calls are TRBV5-1 and TRBJ1-1, with 8 bases fitting TRBD1. Trimming at V came to 4 bases and at J to 1 base, leaving 3 bases not matched to a gene. This CDR3 is built from 14 residues. Germline CDR1 and CDR2: SGHRS and YFSETQ. CDR3 DNA: TGCGCCAGCAGCCTGCAGGGGGCGAACACTGAAGCTTTCTTT. Its translation is CASSLQGANTEAFF.

The rearrangement joins TRBV12-5 to TRBJ1-4, with D perhaps matching TRBD1 (5 bases). CDR3 length equals 15 residues. Germline CDR1 is LGHNT and CDR2 is FRNRAP. The V end was cut by 1 base, the J end by 5 bases, with 11 bases between. CDR3 bases: TGTGCTAGTGGTTTGGACTACAGGTCAAATGAAAAACTGTTTTTT. This codes for CASGLDYRSNEKLFF.

This chain connects TRBV15 to TRBJ1-2; 10 bases map to TRBD1. The length of the CDR3 is 13 residues. V trimming: 5 bases; J trimming: 8 bases; junction bases outside the gene matches: 5. From germline, CDR1 is LNHNV and CDR2 YYDKDF (reference sequence). CDR3 nucleotide sequence: TGTGCCACCAGCGGATCGGGACAGGGGGGCTACACCTTC. This sequence encodes CATSGSGQGGYTF.

Only one count was recorded for this clone. The genes are TRBV5-1 and TRBJ2-5, with TRBD1 matching over 8 bases. Germline CDR1 reads SGHRS; CDR2 reads YFSETQ. This CDR3 is built from 14 residues. Losses at the gene ends were 4 bases for V and 2 bases for J; bases not matched to a gene: 4. CDR3 coding DNA: TGCGCCAGCAGCACCAGGACAGGGCAAGAGACCCAGTACTTC. As protein: CASSTRTGQETQYF.

The gene calls are TRBV10-2 and TRBJ2-7, with TRBD2 matching over 13 bases. The CDR3 runs 15 residues. Germline V gives CDR1 WSHSY, CDR2 SAAADI. V trimming: 6 bases; J trimming: 2 bases; junction bases outside the gene matches: 4. CDR3 DNA sequence: TGCGCCAGCAGGGGGGGACTAGCGGGGCCCTACGAGCAGTACGTC. Protein sequence: CASRGGLAGPYEQYV.